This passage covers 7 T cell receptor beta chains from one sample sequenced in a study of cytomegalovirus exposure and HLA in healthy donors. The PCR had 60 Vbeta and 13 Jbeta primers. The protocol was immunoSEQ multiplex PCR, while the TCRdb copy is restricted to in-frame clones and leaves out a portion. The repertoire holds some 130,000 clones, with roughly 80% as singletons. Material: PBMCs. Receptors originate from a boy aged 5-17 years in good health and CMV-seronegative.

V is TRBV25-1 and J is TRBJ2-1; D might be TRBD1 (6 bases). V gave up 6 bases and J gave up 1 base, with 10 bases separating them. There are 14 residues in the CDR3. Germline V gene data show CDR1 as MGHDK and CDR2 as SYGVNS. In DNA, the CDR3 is TGTGCCAGCAGCGCAGGGGCTTCCTACAATGAGCAGTTCTTC. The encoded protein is CASSAGASYNEQFF.

The DNA for the CDR3 is TGCAGCGCAACATCTGAGAGAGGTGGCTACACCTTC. Its protein is CSATSERGGYTF. The chain has TRBV29-1 and TRBJ1-2, with D unresolved. V dropped 7 bases and J dropped 7 bases, with 16 bases sitting between them. CDR3 length equals 12 residues. Per the germline V gene, CDR1 is SQVTM and CDR2 is ANQGSEA.

The CDR3 bases are TGTGCCAGCAGCTCGGAGGCGGCGGAGTTCTTC. This codes for CASSSEAAEFF. The chain couples TRBV7-9 to TRBJ2-1; tentative D call: TRBD2 (5 bases). In germline, CDR1 is SEHNR, CDR2 FQNEAQ (reference sequence). This CDR3 has 11 amino acids. The ends were cut back, 4 bases at V and 14 bases at J, with 12 bases in the middle.

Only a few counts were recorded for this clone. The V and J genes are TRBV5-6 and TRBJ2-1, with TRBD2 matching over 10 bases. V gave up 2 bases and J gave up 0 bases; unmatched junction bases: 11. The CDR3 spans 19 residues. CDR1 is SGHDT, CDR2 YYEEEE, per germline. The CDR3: CASSFSFTSGKSSYNEQFF. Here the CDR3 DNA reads TGTGCCAGCAGCTTTTCGTTTACTAGCGGGAAGAGCTCCTACAATGAGCAGTTCTTC.

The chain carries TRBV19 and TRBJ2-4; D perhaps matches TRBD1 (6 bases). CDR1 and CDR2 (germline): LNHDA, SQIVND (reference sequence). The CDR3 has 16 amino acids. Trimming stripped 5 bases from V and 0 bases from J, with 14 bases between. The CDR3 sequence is CASSSRTVLAKNIQYF. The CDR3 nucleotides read TGTGCCAGTAGTTCACGGACAGTACTAGCCAAAAACATTCAGTACTTC.

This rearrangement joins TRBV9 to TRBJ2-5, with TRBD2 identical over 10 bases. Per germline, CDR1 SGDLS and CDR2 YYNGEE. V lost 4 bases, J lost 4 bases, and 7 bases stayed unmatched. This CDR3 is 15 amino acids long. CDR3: CASSPSGRASETQYF. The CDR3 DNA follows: TGTGCCAGCAGCCCGAGCGGGAGGGCCTCAGAGACCCAGTACTTC.

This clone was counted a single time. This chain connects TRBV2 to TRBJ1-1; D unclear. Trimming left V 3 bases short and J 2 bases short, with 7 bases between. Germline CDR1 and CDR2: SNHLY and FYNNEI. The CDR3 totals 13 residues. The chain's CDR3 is CASSDDYNTEAFF. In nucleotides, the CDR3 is TGTGCCAGCAGTGACGACTATAACACTGAAGCTTTCTTT.